A single sample is the source of the 3 T cell receptor beta chains below, sequenced in a study of PD-L1 blockade in urothelial cancer (dated by TCRdb to about 2017). The time point tag for this specimen amounts to: pretreatment peripheral blood. The library relied on the immunoSEQ multiplex PCR assay. Imported from immuneACCESS, the table was reduced by TCRdb to in-frame sequences with V and J called. These copies leave out some clones; in studies compared against another copy, an unresolved V gene accounts for under half, and the cause of the remainder is not known. Here the sample has 45,000 to 55,000 clones; less than 85% occur a single time. The ten largest clones add up to over 9.5% of the sample. The source material was PBMCs, sampled around atezolizumab (anti-PD-L1) treatment. Receptors originate from a man in his 70s with urothelial cancer.

CDR3 region: CASSLAGRAYNEQFF. CDR3 DNA: TGTGCCAGCAGTTTAGCCGGGAGGGCTTACAATGAGCAGTTCTTC. The chain carries TRBV27 and TRBJ2-1, with 8 bases that match TRBD2. The germline V gene has CDR1 MNHEY and CDR2 SMNVEV (reference sequence). The CDR3 covers 15 residues. The ends lost 2 bases at V and 4 bases at J; junction bases unmatched: 4.

This chain uses TRBV19 with TRBJ1-5; 7 positions agree with TRBD1. This CDR3 spans 16 amino acids. The trim removed 0 bases at V and 4 bases at J, leaving 6 bases unmatched. Germline CDR1 and CDR2: LNHDA and SQIVND (reference sequence). As DNA, the CDR3 is TGTGCCAGTAGTATAGAGGCACAGGGGCGTAATCAGCCCCAGCATTTT. Translating it yields CASSIEAQGRNQPQHF.

The V gene is TRBV5-1, the J gene TRBJ2-5, with 10 bases lining up with TRBD2. V shed 1 base and J 4 bases; nucleotides not matched to a gene: 7. This CDR3 has 16 residues. Germline lookup yields CDR1 SGHRS and CDR2 YFSETQ. CDR3: CASSLSLAGVGETQYF. In nucleotides, the CDR3 is TGCGCCAGCAGCTTGAGTCTAGCGGGAGTGGGAGAGACCCAGTACTTC.